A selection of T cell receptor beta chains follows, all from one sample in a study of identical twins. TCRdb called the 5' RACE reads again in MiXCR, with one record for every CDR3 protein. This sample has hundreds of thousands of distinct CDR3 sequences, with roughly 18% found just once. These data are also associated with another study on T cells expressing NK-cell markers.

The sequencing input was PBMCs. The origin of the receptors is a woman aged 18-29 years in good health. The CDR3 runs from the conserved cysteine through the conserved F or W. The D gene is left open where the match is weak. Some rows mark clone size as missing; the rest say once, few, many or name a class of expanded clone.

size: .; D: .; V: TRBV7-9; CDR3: CASSFRGIQYF
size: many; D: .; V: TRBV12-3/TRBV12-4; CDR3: CASSYSSGYEQYF
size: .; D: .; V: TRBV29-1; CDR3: CSALKGHRSPYEQYF
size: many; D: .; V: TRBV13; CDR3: CASSLDRDQPQHF
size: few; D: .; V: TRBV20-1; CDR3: CSAPGPPGIYNEQFF
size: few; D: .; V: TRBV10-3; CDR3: CAISSQGGYNEQFF
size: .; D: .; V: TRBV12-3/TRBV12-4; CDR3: CASMGGGNEQFF
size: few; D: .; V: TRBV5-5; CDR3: CASSLGPRFSQETQYF
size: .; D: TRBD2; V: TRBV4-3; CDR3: CASSHEIAGVETQYF
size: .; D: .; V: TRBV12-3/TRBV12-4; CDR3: CASRAVEKLFF
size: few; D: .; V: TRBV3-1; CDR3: CASSLGTRCFF
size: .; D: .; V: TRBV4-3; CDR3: CASSQERLASYNEQFF
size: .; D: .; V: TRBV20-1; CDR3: CSARDRQSDFSVLSGYTF
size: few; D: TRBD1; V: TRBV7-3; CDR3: CASSRPGQGVTGELFF
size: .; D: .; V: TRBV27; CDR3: CASRGGRRGSTDTQYF
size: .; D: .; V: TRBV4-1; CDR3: CASSQDGQRTDTQYF
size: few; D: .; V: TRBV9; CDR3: CASSVDVSFGYTF
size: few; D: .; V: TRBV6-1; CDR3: CASTRRTGTLMNTEAFF
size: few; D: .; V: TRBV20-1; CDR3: CSASKLGGGGISPQHF
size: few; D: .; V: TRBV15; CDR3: CATRGKGRNEQFF
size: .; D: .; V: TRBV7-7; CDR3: CASSGGLQYEQYF
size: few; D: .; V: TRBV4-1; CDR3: CASSQGGGRSAYNEQFF
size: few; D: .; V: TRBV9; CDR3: CASSGGVTGELFF
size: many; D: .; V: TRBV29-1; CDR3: CSVEAGRDTQYF
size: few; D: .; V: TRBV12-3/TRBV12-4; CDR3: CASSFGSAHQETQYF
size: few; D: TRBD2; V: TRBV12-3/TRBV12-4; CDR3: CASSPSFGRAETQYF
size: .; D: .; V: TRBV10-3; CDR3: CAISESGRQETQYF
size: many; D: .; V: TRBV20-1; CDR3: CSARAGRLNNEQFF
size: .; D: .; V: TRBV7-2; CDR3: CASRISAGNGGELFF
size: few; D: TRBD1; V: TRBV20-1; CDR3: CSARSPGQGTYNEQFF
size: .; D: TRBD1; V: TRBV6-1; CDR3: CATAGQGAHEQYF
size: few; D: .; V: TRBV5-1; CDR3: CASSLQTGEGTEAFF
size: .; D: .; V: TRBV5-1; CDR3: CASSLAPQNEQFF
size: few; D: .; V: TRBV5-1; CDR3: CASSLASLETQYF
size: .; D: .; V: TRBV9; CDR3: CASSLQGIGNEQFF
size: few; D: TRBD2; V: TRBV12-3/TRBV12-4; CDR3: CASSPTGTSVGELFF
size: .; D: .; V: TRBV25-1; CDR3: CASRQTETGELFF
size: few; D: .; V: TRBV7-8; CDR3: CASSVRDGTDTQYF
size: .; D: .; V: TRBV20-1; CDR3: CSAPTGTKGTEAFF
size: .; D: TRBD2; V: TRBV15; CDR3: CATSRGLTSGGDNEQFF
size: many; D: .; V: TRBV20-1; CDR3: CSARDGGSNTGELFF
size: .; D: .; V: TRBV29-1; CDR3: CSVLLEETQYF
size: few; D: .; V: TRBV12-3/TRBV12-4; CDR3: CASTPRVEGTQYF
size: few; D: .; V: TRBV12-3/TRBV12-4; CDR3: CRIDGNTIYF
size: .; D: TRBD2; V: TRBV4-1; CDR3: CASSQGGLAGYNEQFF
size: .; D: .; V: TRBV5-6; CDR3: CASSHRGRFGSNSPLHF
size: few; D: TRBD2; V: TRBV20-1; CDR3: CSAVPGGVWTSGRGSTDTQYF
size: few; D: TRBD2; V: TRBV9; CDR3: CASSASGGAYEQFF
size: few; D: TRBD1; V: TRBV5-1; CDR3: CASSSPRGQTFSYEQYF
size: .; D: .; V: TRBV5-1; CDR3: CASSRTDTGAGFGANVLTF
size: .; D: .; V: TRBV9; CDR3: CASSVVQSSTGELFF
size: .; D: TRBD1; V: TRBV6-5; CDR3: CASSSSGNRGGREAFF
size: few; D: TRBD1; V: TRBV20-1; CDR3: CSARTGPHLYEQYF
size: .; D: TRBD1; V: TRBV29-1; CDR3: CSADLGQGKETQYF
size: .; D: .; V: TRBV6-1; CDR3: CASTPGSYTDTQYF